Below, one T cell receptor beta chain is given with its context. This clone was counted a few times. Its antigen remains unidentified. The sample holds no much larger clone one base away, and base qualities are not on file. The data were taken from a study of blood T cell repertoires in COVID-19 (dated by TCRdb to about 2020). As for the study more broadly: Samples covering the acute and convalescent phases of COVID-19 were provided by collaborators in the United States, Italy and Spain. Deeply sampled blood TCRbeta repertoires from subjects exposed to, actively infected with, or recovered from COVID-19 were included in the dataset. Where available, HLA class I and class II types were obtained from metadata supplied by the sample provider rather than from assay-based typing. Samples came from the ongoing ImmuneRACE study (first 160 participants) plus 1,254 subjects from 6 global collaborators. Sample metadata almost always included a de-identified subject ID, COVID-19 status, age in years and sex. The material from the prospective study consisted of cDNA or gDNA derived from T cells, B-cell-depleted T cells, or PBMCs. The repertoires were made available in a free public database intended to serve as a resource for research on the immune response to SARS-CoV-2. The research as a whole found: The quantity of clinical and demographic metadata differed by source and by participant and was supplied without curation.

TCRbeta CDR3 regions were amplified from genomic DNA using the immunoSEQ Assay, a bias-controlled multiplex PCR. Per the authors' processing: Nucleated cell counts per sample were estimated from amplification of reference gene primers within the assay. To quantify the absolute abundance of each unique TCRbeta CDR3 rearrangement, sequence reads were collapsed and filtered. Productive Simpson clonality was computed per sample as the square root of Simpson's diversity index over productive rearrangements. Imported from immuneACCESS, the table was reduced by TCRdb to in-frame sequences with V and J called. These copies leave out some clones; in studies compared against another copy, an unresolved V gene accounts for under half, and the cause of the remainder is not known. The V and J calls and clone size were taken over from that table, and D and trimming were inferred from the DNA. This sample is represented by 37,000 or so clones; around 90% of them were singletons. Of the sample, less than 7% is held by the ten largest clones.

The collaborating institutions used their own protocols to collect whole blood in K2EDTA tubes. For TCRbeta analysis, collaborator samples were shipped as frozen whole blood, as isolated PBMCs, or as DNA extracted from either sample type. This receptor was obtained from a human donor in a cohort sampled during active COVID-19. The specimen was peripheral blood.

The CDR3 reads CASWTVNTEAFF. The DNA is as follows: TGTGCCAGCTGGACAGTCAACACTGAAGCTTTCTTT. This chain joins TRBV27 to TRBJ1-1; TRBD1 is a weak D gene call, 6 bases matching. Deletion took 8 bases off V and 2 bases off J, with a span of 9 bases between the germline ends. The germline V gene (reference sequence) specifies MNHEY as CDR1 and SMNVEV as CDR2. The CDR3 holds 12 amino acids from the cysteine to the phenylalanine. Left in the record is the CDR3 DNA by itself, 36 bases read in frame from the first base.